The TCR beta chain under discussion was sequenced for a study of blood T cell repertoires in COVID-19. This clone is a singleton in its sample. As handled by the study authors: Reference gene primer amplification in the assay estimated nucleated cell counts. Using immunoSEQ multiplex PCR, the repertoire was profiled, and TCRdb retains in-frame clones only, with some absent. The V and J calls and the clone size are those of that table, but D and trimming were determined from the DNA. Among 400,000 to 450,000 clones listed, 85% to 90% were seen once. Adults between roughly 18 and 100 years of age took part from 24 US areas. The ends were cut back, 3 bases at V and 6 bases at J, with 17 bases in the middle. This CDR3 is 16 amino acids long. The germline gives CDR1 MGHRA, CDR2 YSYEKL.

The clonotype comes from a man aged 25 to 45 who had recovered from COVID-19. This rearrangement joins TRBV4-1 to TRBJ2-2; weak D call: TRBD1 (5 bases). The sample taken for sequencing was PBMCs or T cells enriched from blood (not recorded which). CDR3 loop: CASSQSSGLGAGELFF. CDR3 DNA sequence: TGCGCCAGCAGCCAGTCGTCAGGGTTAGGCGCCGGGGAGCTGTTTTTT.